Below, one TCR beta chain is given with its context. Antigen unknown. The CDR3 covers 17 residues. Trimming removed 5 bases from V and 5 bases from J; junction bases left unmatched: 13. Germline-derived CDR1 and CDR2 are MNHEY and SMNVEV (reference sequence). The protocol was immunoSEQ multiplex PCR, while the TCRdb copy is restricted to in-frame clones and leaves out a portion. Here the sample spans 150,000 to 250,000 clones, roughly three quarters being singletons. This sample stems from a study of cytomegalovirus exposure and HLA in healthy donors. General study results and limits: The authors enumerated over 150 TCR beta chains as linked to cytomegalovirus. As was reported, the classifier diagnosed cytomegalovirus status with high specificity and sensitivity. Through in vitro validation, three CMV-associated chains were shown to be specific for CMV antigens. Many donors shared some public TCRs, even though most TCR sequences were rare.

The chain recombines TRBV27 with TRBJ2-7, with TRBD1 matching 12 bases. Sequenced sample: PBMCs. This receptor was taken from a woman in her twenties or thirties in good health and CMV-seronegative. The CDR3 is CASSPLRRDRGLHEQYF. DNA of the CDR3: TGTGCCAGCAGTCCGCTCCGGCGGGACAGGGGGCTCCACGAGCAGTACTTC.